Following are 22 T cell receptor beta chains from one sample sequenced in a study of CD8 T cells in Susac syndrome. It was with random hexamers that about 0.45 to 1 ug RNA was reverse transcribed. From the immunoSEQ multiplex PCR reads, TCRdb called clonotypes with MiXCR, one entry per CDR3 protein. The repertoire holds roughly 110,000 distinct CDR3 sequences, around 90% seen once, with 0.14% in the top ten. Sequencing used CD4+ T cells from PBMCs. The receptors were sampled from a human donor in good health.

The CDR3 loop reads CASSLSWDRGPYEQYF. CDR3 coding DNA: TGCGCCAGCAGCCTGTCCTGGGACAGGGGACCCTACGAGCAGTACTTC. The chain is built from TRBV5-1 and TRBJ2-7, with TRBD1 matching 10 bases. The CDR3 runs 16 residues. CDR1 is SGHRS, CDR2 YFSETQ, per germline. V was clipped by 4 bases and J by 2 bases; unmatched bases: 9. The variable domain in full, completed from reference TRBV5-1 and TRBJ2-7, reads KAGVTQTPRYLIKTRGQQVTLSCSPISGHRSVSWYQQTPGQGLQFLFEYFSETQRNKGNFPGRFSGRQFSNSRSEMNVSTLELGDSALYLCASSLSWDRGPYEQYFGPGTRLTVT.

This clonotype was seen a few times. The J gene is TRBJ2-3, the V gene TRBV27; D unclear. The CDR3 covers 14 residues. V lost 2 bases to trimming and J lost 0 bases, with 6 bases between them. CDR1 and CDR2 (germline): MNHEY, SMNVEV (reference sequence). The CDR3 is CASSLLGSTDTQYF. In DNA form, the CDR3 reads TGTGCCAGCAGTTTACTGGGGAGCACAGATACGCAGTATTTT.

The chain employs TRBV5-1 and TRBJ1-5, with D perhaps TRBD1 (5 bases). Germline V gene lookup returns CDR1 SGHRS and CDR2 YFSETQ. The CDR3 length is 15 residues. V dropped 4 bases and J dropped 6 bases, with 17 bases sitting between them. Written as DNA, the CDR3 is TGCGCCAGCAGCCCCGGCGGGGGGGTTGGTCAGCCCCAGCATTTT. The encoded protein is CASSPGGGVGQPQHF.

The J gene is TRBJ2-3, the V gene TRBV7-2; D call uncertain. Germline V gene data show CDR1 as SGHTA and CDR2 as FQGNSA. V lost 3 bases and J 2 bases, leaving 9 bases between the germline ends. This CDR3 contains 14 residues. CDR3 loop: CASSFSRYTDTQYF. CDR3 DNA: TGTGCCAGCAGCTTCAGCCGGTACACAGATACGCAGTATTTT. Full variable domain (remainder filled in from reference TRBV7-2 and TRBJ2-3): GAGVSQSPSNKVTEKGKDVELRCDPISGHTALYWYRQSLGQGLEFLIYFQGNSAPDKSGLPSDRFSAERTGGSVSTLTIQRTQQEDSAVYLCASSFSRYTDTQYFGPGTRLTVL.

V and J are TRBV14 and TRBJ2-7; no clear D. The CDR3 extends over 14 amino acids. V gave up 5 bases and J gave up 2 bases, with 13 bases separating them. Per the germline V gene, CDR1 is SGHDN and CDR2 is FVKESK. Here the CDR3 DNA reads TGTGCCAGCAGCGAAAGACTGGGCACCTACGAGCAGTACTTC. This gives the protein CASSERLGTYEQYF.

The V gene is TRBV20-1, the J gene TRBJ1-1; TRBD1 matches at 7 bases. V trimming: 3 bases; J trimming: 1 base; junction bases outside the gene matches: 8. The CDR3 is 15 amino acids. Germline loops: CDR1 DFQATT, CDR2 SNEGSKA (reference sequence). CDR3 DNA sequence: TGCAGTGCTAGTCTGGGACAGTCGTGGAACACTGAAGCTTTCTTT. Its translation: CSASLGQSWNTEAFF.

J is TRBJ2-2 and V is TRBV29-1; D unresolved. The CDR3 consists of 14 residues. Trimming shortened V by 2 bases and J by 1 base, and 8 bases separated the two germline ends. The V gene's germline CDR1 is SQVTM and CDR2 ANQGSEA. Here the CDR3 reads CSVEPHQNTGELFF. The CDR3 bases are TGCAGCGTTGAACCCCACCAGAACACCGGGGAGCTGTTTTTT.

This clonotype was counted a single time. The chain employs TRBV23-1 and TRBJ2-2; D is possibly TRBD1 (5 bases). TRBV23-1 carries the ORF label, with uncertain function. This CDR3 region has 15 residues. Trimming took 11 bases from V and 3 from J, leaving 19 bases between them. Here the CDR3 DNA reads TGCGCCGGTGGGTCAGGGCTCTTGGACACCGGGGAGCTGTTTTTT. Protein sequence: CAGGSGLLDTGELFF.

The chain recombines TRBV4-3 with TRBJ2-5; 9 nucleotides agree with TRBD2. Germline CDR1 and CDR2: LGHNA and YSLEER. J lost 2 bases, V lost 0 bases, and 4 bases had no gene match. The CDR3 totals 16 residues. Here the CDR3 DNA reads TGCGCCAGCAGCCAAGATGCGCTAGCGGGGCAAGAGACCCAGTACTTC. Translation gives CASSQDALAGQETQYF.

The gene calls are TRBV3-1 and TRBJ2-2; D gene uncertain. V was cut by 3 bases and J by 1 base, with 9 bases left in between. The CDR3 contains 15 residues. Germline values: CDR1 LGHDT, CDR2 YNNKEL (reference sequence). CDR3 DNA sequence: TGTGCCAGCAGCCAGGCGGTGGGGAACACCGGGGAGCTGTTTTTT. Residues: CASSQAVGNTGELFF. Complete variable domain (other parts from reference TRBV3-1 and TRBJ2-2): DTAVSQTPKYLVTQMGNDKSIKCEQNLGHDTMYWYKQDSKKFLKIMFSYNNKELIINETVPNRFSPKSPDKAHLNLHINSLELGDSAVYFCASSQAVGNTGELFFGEGSRLTVL.

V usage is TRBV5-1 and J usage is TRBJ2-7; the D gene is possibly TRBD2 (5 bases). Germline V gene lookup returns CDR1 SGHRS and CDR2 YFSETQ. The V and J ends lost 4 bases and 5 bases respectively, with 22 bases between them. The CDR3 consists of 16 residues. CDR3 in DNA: TGCGCCAGCAGCCGGGCAGCGGTGGGATCGGGCGACGAGCAGTACTTC. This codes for CASSRAAVGSGDEQYF. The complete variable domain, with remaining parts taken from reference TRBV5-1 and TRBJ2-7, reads KAGVTQTPRYLIKTRGQQVTLSCSPISGHRSVSWYQQTPGQGLQFLFEYFSETQRNKGNFPGRFSGRQFSNSRSEMNVSTLELGDSALYLCASSRAAVGSGDEQYFGPGTRLTVT.

The CDR3 DNA follows: TGTGCCAGTAGTATAGTAGAGGGATTTGAGCAGTTCTTC. Its translation: CASSIVEGFEQFF. This sequence joins TRBV19 and TRBJ2-1, with D possibly being TRBD2 (5 bases). The CDR3 runs to 13 residues. Trimming pared 1 base from V and 9 bases from J, leaving 10 bases between. Germline V gene data show CDR1 as LNHDA and CDR2 as SQIVND (reference sequence).

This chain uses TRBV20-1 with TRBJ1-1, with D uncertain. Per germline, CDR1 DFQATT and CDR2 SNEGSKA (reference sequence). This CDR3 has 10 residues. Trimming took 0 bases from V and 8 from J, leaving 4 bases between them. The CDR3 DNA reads TGCAGTGCTAGAGATACGGAAGCTTTCTTT. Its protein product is CSARDTEAFF.

For the CDR3, the DNA is TGTGCCAGTAAACAACTGGGGCAGGGGAAGGGCACTGAAGCTTTCTTT. Protein product: CASKQLGQGKGTEAFF. J is TRBJ1-1 and V is TRBV27, with a tentative D call TRBD1 (6 bases). This CDR3 is 16 amino acids long. Trimming pared 9 bases from V and 4 bases from J, leaving 24 bases between. CDR1 is MNHEY and CDR2 is SMNVEV in the germline V gene (reference sequence).

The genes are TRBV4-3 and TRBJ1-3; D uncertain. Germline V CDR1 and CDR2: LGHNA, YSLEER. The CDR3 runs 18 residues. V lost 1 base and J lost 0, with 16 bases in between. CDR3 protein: CASSQAWIDEFSGNTIYF. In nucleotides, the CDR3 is TGCGCCAGCAGCCAAGCCTGGATCGACGAGTTCTCTGGAAACACCATATATTTT.

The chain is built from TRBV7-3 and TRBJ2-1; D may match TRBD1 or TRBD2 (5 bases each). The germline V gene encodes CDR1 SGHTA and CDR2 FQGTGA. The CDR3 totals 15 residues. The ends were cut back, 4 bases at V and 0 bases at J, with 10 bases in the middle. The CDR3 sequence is CASSYAGSSYNEQFF. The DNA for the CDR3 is TGTGCCAGCAGCTACGCAGGGAGCTCCTACAATGAGCAGTTCTTC.

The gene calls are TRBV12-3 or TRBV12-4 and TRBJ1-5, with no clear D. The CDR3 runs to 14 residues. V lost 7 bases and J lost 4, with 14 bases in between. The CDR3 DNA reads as TGTGCCAGCACCGCGCGGATTAGGAATCAGCCCCAGCATTTT. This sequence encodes CASTARIRNQPQHF.

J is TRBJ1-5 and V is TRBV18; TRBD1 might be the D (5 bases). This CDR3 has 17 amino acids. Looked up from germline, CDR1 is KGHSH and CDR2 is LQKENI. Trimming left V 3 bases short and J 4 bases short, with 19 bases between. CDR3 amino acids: CASSPSHGGGLNQPQHF. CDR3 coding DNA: TGTGCCAGCTCACCTTCTCATGGGGGGGGACTAAATCAGCCCCAGCATTTT.

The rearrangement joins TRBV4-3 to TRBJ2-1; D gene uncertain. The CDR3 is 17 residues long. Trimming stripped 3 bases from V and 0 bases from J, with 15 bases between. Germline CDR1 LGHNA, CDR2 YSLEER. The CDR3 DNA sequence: TGCGCCAGCAGCCAGGAGCGACTCCTCTTCTCCTACAATGAGCAGTTCTTC. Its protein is CASSQERLLFSYNEQFF.

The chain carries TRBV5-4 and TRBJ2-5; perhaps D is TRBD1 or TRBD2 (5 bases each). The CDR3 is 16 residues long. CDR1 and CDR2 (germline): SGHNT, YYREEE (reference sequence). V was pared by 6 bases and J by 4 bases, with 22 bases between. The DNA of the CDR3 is TGTGCCAGCAAGCTTTCAGGGTCCTCGGGGCGAGAGACCCAGTACTTC. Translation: CASKLSGSSGRETQYF.

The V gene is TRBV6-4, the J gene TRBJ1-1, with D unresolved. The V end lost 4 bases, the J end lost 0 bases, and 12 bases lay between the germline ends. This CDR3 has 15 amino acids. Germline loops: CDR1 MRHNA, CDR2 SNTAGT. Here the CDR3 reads CASSVEVGMNTEAFF. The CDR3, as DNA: TGTGCCAGCAGTGTCGAAGTGGGGATGAACACTGAAGCTTTCTTT.

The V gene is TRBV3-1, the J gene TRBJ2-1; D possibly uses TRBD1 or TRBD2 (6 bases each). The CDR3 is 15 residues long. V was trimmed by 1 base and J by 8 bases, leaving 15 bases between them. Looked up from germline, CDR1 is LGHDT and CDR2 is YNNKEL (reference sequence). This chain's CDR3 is CASSQVGGLGDEQFF. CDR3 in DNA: TGTGCCAGCAGCCAAGTCGGGGGCCTGGGGGATGAGCAGTTCTTC.